These 31 T cell receptor beta chains were sequenced from one sample in a study of CD8+ T cells in alopecia areata (dated by TCRdb to the late 2010s). Library construction relied on the immunoSEQ multiplex PCR assay. RNA was extracted from all samples and reverse transcribed into cDNA, which served as template for TCR sequencing. TCRdb obtained this table from immuneACCESS and retained in-frame rearrangements with V and J assigned. These tables miss some clones; where compared with another copy, unresolved V genes account for less than half of the shortfall, and the remainder is unexplained. Within this sample are some 220,000 clones, with around 57% of them counted one time only. 1.6% of the sample rests with the top ten. Sample time point, as interpreted from the label and publication: around 4 weeks on oral tofacitinib. Reading the label with the study, this specimen's treatment or condition is: oral pan-JAK inhibitor, 5-10 mg twice daily.

This material consisted of CD4+ T cells sorted from blood, taken at week 4, from a patient treated with tofacitinib. These receptors originate from a human donor with alopecia areata.

In the case of this clone: Distinct nucleotide sequences in the sample also encode this CDR3. The chain joins TRBV4-3 to TRBJ2-7; a possible D gene is TRBD1 (6 bases). Germline CDR1 reads LGHNA; CDR2 reads YSLEER. CDR3 length: 14 amino acids. Deletions cut 0 bases from V and 4 bases from J, with 10 bases between. CDR3 DNA: TGCGCCAGCAGCCAAGAAGGCAGGGGATACGAGCAGTACTTC. Translated, it gives CASSQEGRGYEQYF.

The chain carries TRBV2 and TRBJ1-2; 8 bases are shared with TRBD1. Germline V gene data show CDR1 as SNHLY and CDR2 as FYNNEI. Unmatched junction bases numbered 5, after V lost 6 bases and J lost 2 bases. The CDR3 contains 14 residues. The CDR3 is CASSTTGGNYGYTF. In DNA, the CDR3 is TGTGCCAGCAGCACCACAGGGGGAAACTATGGCTACACCTTC.

The rearrangement joins TRBV30 to TRBJ1-5; D is possibly TRBD1 (6 bases). V lost 3 bases and J 3 bases, leaving 9 bases between the germline ends. There are 13 residues in the CDR3. Germline loops: CDR1 GTSNPN, CDR2 SVGIG (reference sequence). The CDR3 is CAWRSGDNQPQHF. The CDR3, as DNA: TGTGCCTGGAGATCAGGGGACAATCAGCCCCAGCATTTT.

The CDR3 spells CAISAGTGTSNTEAFF. DNA of the CDR3: TGTGCCATCAGCGCCGGGACAGGGACCTCGAACACTGAAGCTTTCTTT. This sequence joins TRBV10-3 and TRBJ1-1; TRBD1 matches 9 bases. CDR1 and CDR2 from the germline V gene are ENHRY and SYGVKD. The CDR3 is 16 residues long. Trimming took 6 bases from V and 1 from J; bases not matched to a gene: 9.

The chain is built from TRBV5-1 and TRBJ2-1; 9 bases line up with TRBD1. Trimming at V came to 3 bases and at J to 12 bases, leaving 13 bases not matched to a gene. The CDR3 runs to 15 residues. Germline V gene sequence: CDR1 SGHRS, CDR2 YFSETQ. CDR3 amino acids: CASSSTGGGTMRQFF. CDR3 bases: TGCGCCAGCAGCTCGACAGGGGGTGGGACAATGAGGCAGTTCTTC. Together with reference TRBV5-1 and TRBJ2-1, the CDR3 gives the full variable domain: KAGVTQTPRYLIKTRGQQVTLSCSPISGHRSVSWYQQTPGQGLQFLFEYFSETQRNKGNFPGRFSGRQFSNSRSEMNVSTLELGDSALYLCASSSTGGGTMRQFFGPGTRLTVL.

This rearrangement joins TRBV30 to TRBJ2-2; D remains ambiguous. The V gene lost 3 bases and the J gene lost 1 base, with 6 bases spanning the gap. CDR1 GTSNPN and CDR2 SVGIG come from the germline V gene (reference sequence). The CDR3 runs to 13 residues. The CDR3 spells CAWSAVNTGELFF. The CDR3 nucleotides read TGTGCCTGGAGCGCGGTGAACACCGGGGAGCTGTTTTTT. Filled out from reference TRBV30 and TRBJ2-2, the complete variable domain reads SQTIHQWPATLVQPVGSPLSLECTVEGTSNPNLYWYRQAAGRGLQLLFYSVGIGQISSEVPQNLSASRPQDRQFILSSKKLLLSDSGFYLCAWSAVNTGELFFGEGSRLTVL.

This clone has only a few counts. Other nucleotide sequences from this sample produce the same CDR3. This chain uses TRBV29-1 with TRBJ2-3; 7 bases map to TRBD1. The ends lost 6 bases at V and 3 bases at J; junction bases unmatched: 9. CDR1 and CDR2 from the germline V gene are SQVTM and ANQGSEA. The CDR3 is 14 amino acids. The CDR3 here is CSVVVRGRTDTQYF. The CDR3 bases are TGCAGCGTAGTGGTAAGGGGGCGGACAGATACGCAGTATTTT.

The chain combines TRBV27 with TRBJ2-3, with TRBD2 matching 8 bases. V shed 6 bases and J 5 bases; nucleotides not matched to a gene: 7. The CDR3 length is 14 residues. Germline CDR1 reads MNHEY; CDR2 reads SMNVEV (reference sequence). Here the CDR3 DNA reads TGTGCCAGCAGCTTTGTAGCGGGAAGAGATACGCAGTATTTT. Amino acid sequence: CASSFVAGRDTQYF.

This clone was counted a few times. This rearrangement joins TRBV29-1 to TRBJ2-1; D perhaps matches TRBD2 (7 bases). Germline CDR1 is SQVTM and CDR2 is ANQGSEA. V was cut by 8 bases and J by 2 bases, with 19 bases left in between. The CDR3 has 15 amino acids. CDR3 sequence (DNA): TGCAGCACCCCCGTGGGGGGGCCTACCTACAATGAGCAGTTCTTC. Its protein product is CSTPVGGPTYNEQFF.

This clone came up a few times. This chain joins TRBV5-4 and TRBJ2-7, with TRBD2 matching 12 bases. V lost 3 bases, J lost 6 bases, and 13 bases stayed unmatched. The CDR3 contains 17 residues. Germline V gene data show CDR1 as SGHNT and CDR2 as YYREEE (reference sequence). This chain's CDR3 is CASSYTGGLAGTVEQYF. CDR3 bases: TGTGCCAGCAGCTACACCGGCGGACTAGCGGGGACGGTCGAGCAGTACTTC.

This clone was detected many times. V usage is TRBV25-1 and J usage is TRBJ2-3; tentative D call: TRBD1 (5 bases). V was cut by 6 bases and J by 0 bases, with 13 bases left in between. Germline lookup yields CDR1 MGHDK and CDR2 SYGVNS. This CDR3 spans 15 amino acids. CDR3 in amino acids: CASRSWTPSTDTQYF. The DNA for the CDR3 is TGTGCCAGCAGGTCTTGGACACCTAGCACAGATACGCAGTATTTT. Based on the CDR3 plus reference TRBV25-1 and TRBJ2-3, the full variable domain is EADIYQTPRYLVIGTGKKITLECSQTMGHDKMYWYQQDPGMELHLIHYSYGVNSTEKGDLSSESTVSRIRTEHFPLTLESARPSHTSQYLCASRSWTPSTDTQYFGPGTRLTVL.

The V call is TRBV29-1, the J call TRBJ2-5; no clear D gene. The CDR3 loop spans 13 amino acids. Germline V gene lookup returns CDR1 SQVTM and CDR2 ANQGSEA. The germline V and J ends were trimmed by 8 bases and 2 bases, with 15 bases remaining between them. The CDR3 here is CSQSGSLQETQYF. CDR3 nucleotide sequence: TGCAGCCAGTCAGGTTCCCTGCAAGAGACCCAGTACTTC.

V and J are TRBV30 and TRBJ1-5, with D possibly being TRBD1 (5 bases). Per the germline V gene, CDR1 is GTSNPN and CDR2 is SVGIG (reference sequence). Trimming left V 2 bases short and J 0 bases short, with 8 bases between. The CDR3 extends over 14 amino acids. CDR3 bases: TGTGCCTGGAGTCAGGGCCCTAGCAATCAGCCCCAGCATTTT. This codes for CAWSQGPSNQPQHF.

CDR3 in DNA: TGTGCCAGCAGCGTAGCGGGAGGGATGTTAGATTCACCCCTCCACTTT. Amino acids: CASSVAGGMLDSPLHF. The gene calls are TRBV9 and TRBJ1-6; D remains ambiguous. This CDR3 has 16 residues. Trimming took 0 bases from V and 8 from J, leaving 15 bases between them. Germline CDR1 SGDLS, CDR2 YYNGEE. The whole variable domain, remainder taken from reference TRBV9 and TRBJ1-6, is DSGVTQTPKHLITATGQRVTLRCSPRSGDLSVYWYQQSLDQGLQFLIQYYNGEERAKGNILERFSAQQFPDLHSELNLSSLELGDSALYFCASSVAGGMLDSPLHFGNGTRLTVT.

This clone was detected only a few times. The chain uses TRBV7-2 and TRBJ2-5; 7 nucleotides line up with TRBD2. Per germline, CDR1 SGHTA and CDR2 FQGNSA. Trimming at V came to 4 bases and at J to 1 base, leaving 0 bases not matched to a gene. The CDR3 extends over 13 amino acids. The CDR3 coding sequence is TGTGCCAGCAGCTCTAGCGGCCAAGAGACCCAGTACTTC. Its translation is CASSSSGQETQYF. Complete variable domain (other parts from reference TRBV7-2 and TRBJ2-5): GAGVSQSPSNKVTEKGKDVELRCDPISGHTALYWYRQSLGQGLEFLIYFQGNSAPDKSGLPSDRFSAERTGGSVSTLTIQRTQQEDSAVYLCASSSSGQETQYFGPGTRLLVL.

V gene TRBV7-2 combines with J gene TRBJ1-1; TRBD1 agrees at 10 bases. This CDR3 is built from 13 residues. Germline V gene lookup returns CDR1 SGHTA and CDR2 FQGNSA. With 5 bases clipped from V and 11 bases from J, the junction kept 8 bases outside the gene matches. The CDR3 sequence is CASSTGTGDLAFF. CDR3 bases: TGTGCCAGCAGCACCGGGACAGGGGATCTCGCTTTCTTT.

This clone was counted between two and nine times. The gene calls are TRBV11-3 and TRBJ1-1; no clear D gene. Germline CDR1 reads SGHNT; CDR2 reads YENEEA. Trimming pared 3 bases from V and 1 base from J, leaving 9 bases between. The CDR3 length is 14 residues. The CDR3 region is CASSFTKGNTEAFF. The CDR3 DNA sequence: TGTGCCAGCAGCTTTACCAAGGGGAACACTGAAGCTTTCTTT.

This clone was found once. The chain has TRBV7-7 and TRBJ2-5, with 8 bases aligning to TRBD1. Germline lookup yields CDR1 SSHAT and CDR2 FNYEAQ (reference sequence). Losses at the gene ends were 2 bases for V and 6 bases for J; bases not matched to a gene: 5. The CDR3 runs 14 residues. The CDR3: CASSLQGAWKTQYF. The CDR3 bases are TGTGCCAGCAGCTTACAGGGGGCTTGGAAGACCCAGTACTTC.

A remark on this clone: Other DNA sequences in the sample encode the same CDR3. The chain uses TRBV29-1 and TRBJ2-5; 8 nucleotides line up with TRBD1. This CDR3 region has 13 residues. Germline V gene lookup returns CDR1 SQVTM and CDR2 ANQGSEA. The junction had 2 bases not matched to a gene; V was cut back by 4 bases and J by 1 base. CDR3 residues: CSVAGQGQETQYF. CDR3 nucleotide sequence: TGCAGCGTTGCAGGACAGGGCCAAGAGACCCAGTACTTC.

The chain has TRBV23-1 and TRBJ1-1; 8 nucleotides line up with TRBD1. TRBV23-1 is given ORF status, its function remaining uncertain. CDR3 length: 16 residues. Trimming removed 0 bases from V and 4 bases from J; junction bases left unmatched: 7. CDR3 loop: CASSQSESGGCTEAFF. The DNA for the CDR3 is TGCGCCAGCAGTCAATCCGAATCAGGGGGCTGCACTGAAGCTTTCTTT.

The chain recombines TRBV29-1 with TRBJ1-1; possibly TRBD1 for D (5 bases). Per the germline V gene, CDR1 is SQVTM and CDR2 is ANQGSEA. This CDR3 is built from 12 residues. V was shortened by 6 bases and J by 6 bases, with 14 bases between the two germline ends. CDR3 loop: CSVSGSWAEAFF. DNA for the CDR3: TGCAGCGTCTCAGGGAGTTGGGCTGAAGCTTTCTTT.

This chain connects TRBV29-1 to TRBJ2-3; the D is unclear. CDR1 SQVTM and CDR2 ANQGSEA come from the germline V gene. Trimming cost V 0 bases and J 2 bases, with 15 bases left between them. The CDR3 spans 16 residues. CDR3 bases: TGCAGCGTTGAAGACCCTCTCGGCATTTACACAGATACGCAGTATTTT. This sequence encodes CSVEDPLGIYTDTQYF.

The genes are TRBV7-9 and TRBJ1-5; D gene uncertain. Looked up from germline, CDR1 is SEHNR and CDR2 is FQNEAQ (reference sequence). The CDR3 has 13 residues. V was cut by 4 bases and J by 5 bases, with 9 bases left in between. CDR3 amino acids: CASSSRVDQPQHF. As DNA, the CDR3 is TGTGCCAGCAGCTCAAGGGTGGATCAGCCCCAGCATTTT.

Only a few counts were recorded for this clone. The chain combines TRBV19 with TRBJ1-4; maybe TRBD1 (6 bases). The CDR3 has 15 amino acids. Germline CDR1 is LNHDA and CDR2 is SQIVND (reference sequence). V lost 5 bases and J lost 8, with 18 bases in between. The DNA of the CDR3 is TGTGCCAGTAGTCGGATACAGGGTCTGAACGAAAAACTGTTTTTT. Amino acids: CASSRIQGLNEKLFF.

CDR3 sequence: CAISESHRTHSPLHF. As DNA, the CDR3 is TGTGCCATCAGTGAGTCTCACAGGACACATTCACCCCTCCACTTT. The chain is built from TRBV10-3 and TRBJ1-6; maybe TRBD1 (5 bases). The CDR3 spans 15 residues. Germline V gene data show CDR1 as ENHRY and CDR2 as SYGVKD. Trimming pared 0 bases from V and 8 bases from J, leaving 11 bases between.

This clone was counted a single time. The rearrangement uses TRBV4-3 and TRBJ1-2; a weak D match, TRBD1 (6 bases). This CDR3 comprises 15 residues. The ends were cut back, 0 bases at V and 5 bases at J, with 13 bases in the middle. Germline V gene data show CDR1 as LGHNA and CDR2 as YSLEER. The CDR3 nucleotides are TGCGCCAGCAGCCAAGATCATCAGGGGATTTATGGCTACACCTTC. It encodes CASSQDHQGIYGYTF.

This clone was observed a few times. The chain's CDR3 is CSVESLGPGANVLTF. The CDR3 nucleotides are TGCAGCGTTGAAAGTTTAGGGCCTGGGGCCAACGTCCTGACTTTC. The V and J genes are TRBV29-1 and TRBJ2-6, with D unresolved. From germline, CDR1 is SQVTM and CDR2 ANQGSEA. V was clipped by 2 bases and J by 2 bases, with 10 bases between them. This CDR3 is built from 15 residues.

The chain employs TRBV5-6 and TRBJ2-5, with a weak D call TRBD2 (5 bases). The V gene lost 4 bases and the J gene lost 5 bases, with 21 bases spanning the gap. Germline lookup yields CDR1 SGHDT and CDR2 YYEEEE. The CDR3 is 16 residues long. CDR3 region: CASSPHGGAGWETQYF. Here the CDR3 DNA reads TGTGCCAGCAGCCCCCACGGCGGTGCGGGCTGGGAGACCCAGTACTTC.

This clone came up many times. This chain connects TRBV9 to TRBJ2-1; TRBD1 matches 8 bases. V was pared by 0 bases and J by 7 bases, with 15 bases of the junction left unmatched. This CDR3 has 18 residues. Germline V gene sequence: CDR1 SGDLS, CDR2 YYNGEE. CDR3 in amino acids: CASSVATGTGTSTNEQFF. The CDR3 DNA sequence: TGTGCCAGCAGCGTAGCTACGGGGACAGGTACCTCTACAAATGAGCAGTTCTTC.

Remarks on this clone: Other DNA sequences in this sample translate to the same CDR3. This rearrangement joins TRBV29-1 to TRBJ2-3; no clear D. The V gene lost 5 bases and the J gene lost 2 bases, with 2 bases spanning the gap. Germline CDR1 and CDR2: SQVTM and ANQGSEA. This CDR3 contains 10 residues. CDR3 nucleotides: TGCAGCGTTACCACAGATACGCAGTATTTT. This codes for CSVTTDTQYF.

This clone was counted only a few times. The chain uses TRBV6-6 and TRBJ1-1, with a possible D match to TRBD1 (5 bases). Between the trimmed V and J ends, which lost 5 bases and 4 bases, there was a span of 14 bases. The germline gives CDR1 MNHNY, CDR2 SVGAGI (reference sequence). This CDR3 region has 14 residues. The CDR3 is CASSPNRLITEAFF. DNA for the CDR3: TGTGCCAGCAGTCCCAACAGGCTCATCACTGAAGCTTTCTTT.